This TCR beta chain was captured in a study of cytomegalovirus exposure and HLA in healthy donors. Notes on the study in general: Later examination showed HLA-associated TCR beta chains had greater clonal expansion than equally common others.

For this clone: Its antigen is unknown.

Amplification used 60 Vbeta primers and 13 Jbeta primers. Produced via immunoSEQ multiplex PCR; TCRdb's table is partial and in-frame only. The sample yields 150,000 to 200,000 clones, over 70% seen once. The germline V gene has CDR1 KGHSH and CDR2 LQKENI. The CDR3 covers 14 residues. Sequenced material: PBMCs. The clonotype comes from a woman aged 35 to 49 in good health and CMV-seronegative. V gene TRBV18 combines with J gene TRBJ1-5; possible D gene TRBD1, 6 bases. The CDR3 DNA sequence: TGTGCGCCCTCCCAGGGGCTTGACAATCAGCCCCAGCATTTT. It specifies CAPSQGLDNQPQHF.